This T cell receptor beta chain was obtained from a study of shared clonotypes between healthy human individuals. Germline V lookup: CDR1 MDHEN, CDR2 SYDVKM. V was trimmed by 3 bases and J by 4 bases, leaving 13 bases between them. The CDR3 runs 14 residues. General study findings and limits: Limited genetic and exposure-history diversity came from having few donors.

A remark on this clone: No antigen is known for it.

Some clones are missing from TCRdb's copy, which holds only in-frame ones; the method was immunoSEQ multiplex PCR. Of about 980,000 clones in the sample, 76% were seen once. Negatively enriched CD4+ T cells were divided by CD45RA into naive and memory. J is TRBJ2-7 and V is TRBV28, with D uncertain. The sequencing input was memory CD4+ T cells sorted from blood. The subset: CD45RA-negative fraction. The TCR originated in a man in his late teens or twenties in good health. The CDR3 region has the DNA TGTGCCAGCAGTTTGTCCCCTCTTACTTACGAGCAGTACTTC. It encodes CASSLSPLTYEQYF.